One TCR beta chain is described in this entry. Its matching antigen is unknown. The sample belongs to a study of identical twins. Regarding the study as a whole: Sequences that were beta out-of-frame showed weaker excess twin sharing. Among monozygotic twins, out-of-frame TCR alpha sharing exceeded what models predicted. Clonotypes of the beta chain that were abundant in cord blood carried fewer insertions (memory repertoires showed none).

Deletions cut 7 bases from V and 4 bases from J, with 14 bases between. The CDR3 length is 12 residues. Looked up from germline, CDR1 is DFQATT and CDR2 is SNEGSKA (reference sequence). In TCRdb, the 5' RACE reads were re-called with MiXCR into one record per CDR3 protein. The table lists some 590,000 distinct CDR3 sequences, just under 10% of them singletons, with roughly 3.2% in the top ten. This sample also belongs to another study, concerning yellow fever vaccine responses in identical twins. Turning to that study: Twins' vaccine T cell response reportedly gave the appearance of partial convergence and partial personalization.

The sequence was collected from a woman aged 18-30 years in good health. Sequenced input: PBMCs. The chain couples TRBV20-1 to TRBJ2-7; TRBD1 is a possible D gene (6 bases). The CDR3 sequence is CSGVRGQYEQYF. CDR3 coding DNA: TGCAGTGGGGTCCGGGGACAATACGAGCAGTACTTC.